These 5 T cell receptor beta chains share one sample of origin, sequenced in a study of blood T cell repertoires in COVID-19. Assay used: immunoSEQ multiplex PCR; TCRdb lists only in-frame clones, some missing. The sample has under 200,000 clones, about 80% seen once. Material: peripheral blood. Every receptor here comes from a woman aged 60-75 years with COVID-19, enrolled during active disease.

This chain connects TRBV6-4 to TRBJ2-3; D possibly corresponds to TRBD1 (6 bases). The CDR3 is 16 amino acids. V was trimmed by 7 bases and J by 1 base, leaving 18 bases between them. The V gene's germline CDR1 is MRHNA and CDR2 SNTAGT. CDR3 coding DNA: TGTGCCAGCAATCATCCGTTAGAGGGGGGCACAGATACGCAGTATTTT. Its translation is CASNHPLEGGTDTQYF.

This clone appeared a single time. This chain uses TRBV6-1 with TRBJ2-5, with 10 bases that match TRBD2. The J segment lost 1 base and the V segment lost 0 bases, leaving 5 bases of the junction unmatched. The CDR3 totals 17 residues. The germline gives CDR1 MNHNS, CDR2 SASEGT. CDR3 in amino acids: CASSEARWTSGQETQYF. DNA for the CDR3: TGTGCCAGCAGTGAAGCGCGGTGGACTAGCGGCCAAGAGACCCAGTACTTC.

This clone was recorded a few times. The rearrangement links TRBV7-8 to TRBJ1-1; D call uncertain. Between the trimmed V and J ends, which lost 6 bases and 2 bases, there was a span of 19 bases. Germline V gives CDR1 SGHVS, CDR2 FQNEAQ. The CDR3 spans 16 residues. The DNA for the CDR3 is TGTGCCAGCAGGATAGTTGGGGAGGGAAGAAACACTGAAGCTTTCTTT. As protein: CASRIVGEGRNTEAFF.

The V and J genes are TRBV6-1 and TRBJ1-5; D unclear. The V end lost 1 base, the J end lost 2 bases, and 12 bases lay between the germline ends. Looked up from germline, CDR1 is MNHNS and CDR2 is SASEGT. This CDR3 is 16 amino acids long. CDR3 residues: CASSEGVPRGNQPQHF. The CDR3 DNA reads as TGTGCCAGCAGTGAAGGGGTACCGAGGGGCAATCAGCCCCAGCATTTT.

CDR3 sequence (DNA): TGTGCCAGCAGCGGGGGACTAGGTACCGGGGAGCTGTTTTTT. It yields the protein CASSGGLGTGELFF. The V gene is TRBV6-5, the J gene TRBJ2-2, with TRBD2 identical over 8 bases. The CDR3 has 14 residues. Germline V gene lookup returns CDR1 MNHEY and CDR2 SVGAGI. V lost 6 bases and J lost 5; bases outside the gene matches: 5.